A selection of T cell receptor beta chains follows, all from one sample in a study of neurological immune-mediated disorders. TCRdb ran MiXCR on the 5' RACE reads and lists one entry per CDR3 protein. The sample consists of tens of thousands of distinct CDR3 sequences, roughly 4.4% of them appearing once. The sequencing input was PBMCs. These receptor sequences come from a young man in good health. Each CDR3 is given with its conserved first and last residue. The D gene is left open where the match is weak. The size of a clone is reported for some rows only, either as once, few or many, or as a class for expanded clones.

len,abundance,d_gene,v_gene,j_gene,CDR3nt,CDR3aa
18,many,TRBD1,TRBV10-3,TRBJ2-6,TGTGCCATCAGCCTTCGGGGACAGGGTAGTTCTGGGGCCAACGTCCTGACTTTC,CAISLRGQGSSGANVLTF
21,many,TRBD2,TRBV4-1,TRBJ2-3,TGCGCCAGCAGCCGATCGGGGGGGCTAGCGGGGGCCCCACGTTACACAGATACGCAGTATTTT,CASSRSGGLAGAPRYTDTQYF
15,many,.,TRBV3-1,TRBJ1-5,TGTGCCAGCAGCCAGTGGCGGGGTCCACATCAGCCCCAGCATTTT,CASSQWRGPHQPQHF
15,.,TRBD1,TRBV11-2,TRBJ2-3,TGTGCCAGCAGCTCGCAGGGGGTTTCGACAGATACGCAGTATTTT,CASSSQGVSTDTQYF
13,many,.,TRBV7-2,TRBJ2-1,TGTGCCAGCAGCCGAACTAACGACAATGAGCAGTTCTTC,CASSRTNDNEQFF
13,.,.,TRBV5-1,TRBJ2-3,TGCGCCAGCAGCTTGTGGGCGCAAGATACGCAGTATTTT,CASSLWAQDTQYF
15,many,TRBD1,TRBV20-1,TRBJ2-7,TGCAGTGCTACTCTTACAGGGGGCAACAACTACGAGCAGTACTTC,CSATLTGGNNYEQYF
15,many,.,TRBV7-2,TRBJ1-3,TGTGCCAGCAGCTTTTCGACAGCCGCTGGAAACACCATATATTTT,CASSFSTAAGNTIYF
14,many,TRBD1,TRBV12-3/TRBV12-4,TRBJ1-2,TGTGCCAGCTCTCCCACAGGGGCGAACTATGGCTACACCTTC,CASSPTGANYGYTF
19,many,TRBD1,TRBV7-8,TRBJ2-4,TGTGCCAGCAGCTTAGAAGCCCCAGGGGGTCCACTAGCCAAAAACATTCAGTACTTC,CASSLEAPGGPLAKNIQYF
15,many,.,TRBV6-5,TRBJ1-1,TGTGCCAGCAGTCCCACCACAGGGCAAGGGGGAAAAGCTTTCTTT,CASSPTTGQGGKAFF
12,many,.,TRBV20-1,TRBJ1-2,TGCAGTGCGACGGGGGGTGACTATGGCTACACCTTC,CSATGGDYGYTF
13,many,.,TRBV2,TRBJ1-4,TGTGCCAGCAGGGGCCGACTTAATGAAAAACTGTTTTTT,CASRGRLNEKLFF
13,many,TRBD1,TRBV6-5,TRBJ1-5,TGTGCCAGCAGTTACTCGGGGACAGGGATCTATCATTTT,CASSYSGTGIYHF
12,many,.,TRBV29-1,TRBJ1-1,TGCAGCGTTGCCCTTGGGGGGGTTGAAGCTTTCTTT,CSVALGGVEAFF
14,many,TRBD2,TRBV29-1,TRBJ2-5,TGCAGCGTGACTAGCGGAGGATCAAGGGAGACCCAGTACTTC,CSVTSGGSRETQYF
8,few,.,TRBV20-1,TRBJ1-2,TGCAGACCCGGTGGCTACACCTTC,CRPGGYTF
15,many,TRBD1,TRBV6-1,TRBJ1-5,TGTGCCAGCAGTGCGGACAGGGACCTCAATCAGCCCCAGCATTTT,CASSADRDLNQPQHF
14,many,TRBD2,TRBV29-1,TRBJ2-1,TGCAGCGTTACCAGGACTAGCGGGGGCACGACCCGCTTCTTC,CSVTRTSGGTTRFF
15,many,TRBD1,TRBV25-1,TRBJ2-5,TGTGCCAGCAGTTTCGCCGGTAGACAGGGCAGGACCCAGTACTTC,CASSFAGRQGRTQYF
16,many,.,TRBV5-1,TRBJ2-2,TGCGCCAGCAGCCCAACTGGCGGGGCGGTCACCGGGGAGCTGTTTTTT,CASSPTGGAVTGELFF
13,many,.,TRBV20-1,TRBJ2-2,TGCAGTGCTAGAAACAGATACACCGGGGAGCTGTTTTTT,CSARNRYTGELFF
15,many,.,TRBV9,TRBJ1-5,TGTGCCAGCAGTGGATCAACAGGGTCTGATCAGCCCCAGCATTTT,CASSGSTGSDQPQHF
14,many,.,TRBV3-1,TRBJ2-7,TGTGCCAGCAGCCATTATCAACAGGGAGGCGAGCAGTACTTC,CASSHYQQGGEQYF
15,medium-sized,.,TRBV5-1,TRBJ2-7,TGCGCCAGCAGCGGGATACCCCAAAGTTCCTACGAGCAGTACTTC,CASSGIPQSSYEQYF
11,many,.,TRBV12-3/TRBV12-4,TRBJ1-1,TGTGCCAGCAGAGGGAACACTGAAGCTTTCTTT,CASRGNTEAFF
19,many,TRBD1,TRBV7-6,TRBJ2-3,TGTGCCAGCAGCTTAGGACAGGGGGCGAGGTCGGGCCCGGCGGATACGCAGTATTTT,CASSLGQGARSGPADTQYF
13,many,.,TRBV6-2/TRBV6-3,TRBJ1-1,TGTGCCAGCACCCGGGTTACGAACACTGAAGCTTTCTTT,CASTRVTNTEAFF
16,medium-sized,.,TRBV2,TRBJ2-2,TGTGCCAGCAGTGTGTCGGGGATTTTGAACACCGGGGAGCTGTTTTTT,CASSVSGILNTGELFF
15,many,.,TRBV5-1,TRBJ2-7,TGCGCCAGCAGCGGATTGACAGCCAACTTCTACGAGCAGTACTTC,CASSGLTANFYEQYF
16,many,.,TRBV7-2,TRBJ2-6,TGTGCCAGCAGCTTAGGACAGGCGGGTGGGGCCAACGTCCTGACTTTC,CASSLGQAGGANVLTF
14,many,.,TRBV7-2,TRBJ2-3,TGTGCCAGCAGCTTAAGTCCTAGCACAGATACGCAGTATTTT,CASSLSPSTDTQYF
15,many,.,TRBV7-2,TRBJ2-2,TGTGCCAGCAGCTTAGTACAGGGCGGCACCGGGGAGCTGTTTTTT,CASSLVQGGTGELFF
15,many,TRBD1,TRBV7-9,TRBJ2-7,TGTGCCAGCAGCTTAGAGCAGGGGGCCTCCTACGAGCAGTACTTC,CASSLEQGASYEQYF
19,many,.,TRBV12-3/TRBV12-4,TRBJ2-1,TGTGCCAGCAGTTTGGACCCCGTTGGGGGGGGGCTATCCTACAATGAGCAGTTCTTC,CASSLDPVGGGLSYNEQFF
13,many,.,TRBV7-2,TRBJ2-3,TGTGCCAGCAGCTCCCCTATCACAGATACGCAGTATTTT,CASSSPITDTQYF
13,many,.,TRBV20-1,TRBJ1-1,TGCAGTGCCCTCGGGAGGGTGAACACTGAAGCTTTCTTT,CSALGRVNTEAFF
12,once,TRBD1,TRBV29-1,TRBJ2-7,TGCAGCGCCGGGGACAGGGAATACGAGCAGTACTTC,CSAGDREYEQYF
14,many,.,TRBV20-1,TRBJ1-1,TGCAGTGCTAGGAGGGTGTTAGCGTCCACTGAAGCTTTCTTT,CSARRVLASTEAFF
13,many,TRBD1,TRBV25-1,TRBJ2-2,TGTGCCAGCAGTGCGACAGGGACCGGGGAGCTGTTTTTT,CASSATGTGELFF
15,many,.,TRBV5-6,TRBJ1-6,TGTGCCAGCAGCACCGACAGGTGGGGTAATTCACCCCTCCACTTT,CASSTDRWGNSPLHF
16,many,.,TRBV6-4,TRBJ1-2,TGTGCCAGCAGTGACACGGGACAACACCGTCTTGGAGGCTACACCTTC,CASSDTGQHRLGGYTF
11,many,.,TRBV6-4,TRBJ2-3,TGTGCCAGCAGTGACGGGGACCGCCGTTTCTTT,CASSDGDRRFF